The 29 T cell receptor beta chains below all came from one sample that was sequenced in a study of cytomegalovirus exposure and HLA in healthy donors. Primers included in the PCR were 60 Vbeta and 13 Jbeta primers. Using immunoSEQ multiplex PCR, the repertoire was profiled, and TCRdb retains in-frame clones only, with some absent. The table shows 150,000 or so clones, with roughly 77% occurring only once. The sequenced sample was PBMCs. These receptors were taken from a young man in good health and CMV-seropositive.

The sample holds a few counts of this clone. DNA for the CDR3: TGTGCCAGCAGCTTAGAAGGGGATTCCCCTGAAGCTTTCTTT. Translation gives CASSLEGDSPEAFF. The chain couples TRBV11-3 to TRBJ1-1, with D perhaps matching TRBD1 (5 bases). Trimming stripped 0 bases from V and 6 bases from J, with 11 bases between. Germline CDR1 and CDR2: SGHNT and YENEEA. The CDR3 extends over 14 amino acids.

The chain links TRBV5-4 to TRBJ1-5, with TRBD1 matching 9 bases. The CDR3 totals 16 residues. Germline V gene lookup returns CDR1 SGHNT and CDR2 YYREEE (reference sequence). Unmatched junction bases numbered 5, after V lost 0 bases and J lost 4 bases. Here the CDR3 DNA reads TGTGCCAGCAGCTTGGGAGGGACAGGGAAGAATCAGCCCCAGCATTTT. It translates to CASSLGGTGKNQPQHF.

The chain recombines TRBV13 with TRBJ2-7; TRBD2 agrees at 8 bases. V shed 0 bases, J shed 5 bases, and the junction held 6 bases outside the gene matches. The CDR3 spans 15 residues. CDR1 PRHDT and CDR2 FYEKMQ come from the germline V gene (reference sequence). CDR3 nucleotide sequence: TGTGCCAGCAGCTTAGGGGCGGGAGGAGCCCACGAGCAGTACTTC. This gives the protein CASSLGAGGAHEQYF.

Remarks on this clone: Its ends do not fully match the called genes, so a read error is possible. This sequence joins TRBV7-8 and TRBJ2-1; D may be TRBD1 (5 bases). Germline lookup yields CDR1 SGHVS and CDR2 FQNEAQ. This CDR3 has 14 residues. The CDR3 coding sequence is TGTGCCAGCGGCTTGACAGACTCCTACAATGAGCAGTTCTTC. This gives the protein CASGLTDSYNEQFF. Full variable domain (rest looked up from reference TRBV7-8 and TRBJ2-1): GAGVSQSPRYKVAKRGQDVALRCDPISGHVSLFWYQQALGQGPEFLTYFQNEAQLDKSGLPSDRFFAERPEGSVSTLKIQRTQQEDSAVYLCASGLTDSYNEQFFGPGTRLTVL.

The chain has TRBV5-1 and TRBJ1-2, with D perhaps TRBD1 (6 bases). V was trimmed by 3 bases and J by 4 bases, leaving 13 bases between them. The CDR3 extends over 14 amino acids. Looked up from germline, CDR1 is SGHRS and CDR2 is YFSETQ. The CDR3 DNA reads as TGCGCCAGCAGCTCCAAACAGGGCGGCTATGGCTACACCTTC. Protein sequence: CASSSKQGGYGYTF.

V gene TRBV5-8 combines with J gene TRBJ1-1; 10 bases map to TRBD1. There are 14 residues in the CDR3. In germline, CDR1 is SGHTS, CDR2 YDEGEE. Trimming took 3 bases from V and 3 from J; bases not matched to a gene: 2. The CDR3 reads CASSWTGGDTEAFF. The CDR3 DNA sequence: TGTGCCAGCAGCTGGACAGGGGGGGACACTGAAGCTTTCTTT.

The rearrangement joins TRBV29-1 to TRBJ2-5; TRBD2 matches at 8 bases. Germline trimming cut 5 bases from V and 4 bases from J; bases unmatched to any gene: 6. This CDR3 has 13 residues. The germline V gene has CDR1 SQVTM and CDR2 ANQGSEA. In nucleotides, the CDR3 is TGCAGCGTTTTGGCCGGGACTAGAGAGACCCAGTACTTC. Translation gives CSVLAGTRETQYF.

The chain links TRBV10-2 to TRBJ2-1; 11 bases are shared with TRBD2. Germline loops: CDR1 WSHSY, CDR2 SAAADI. The V gene end was trimmed by 7 bases and the J gene end by 7 bases; junction bases not matched to a gene: 3. The CDR3 length is 13 residues. CDR3 in DNA: TGCGCCAGCATAGCGGGAGGGATGAATGAGCAGTTCTTC. Translating gives CASIAGGMNEQFF.

This clone was counted between two and nine times. The chain is built from TRBV9 and TRBJ1-5, with TRBD1 matching 7 bases. The CDR3 is 13 residues long. V gave up 1 base and J gave up 5 bases; unmatched junction bases: 0. The germline V gene has CDR1 SGDLS and CDR2 YYNGEE. In nucleotides, the CDR3 is TGTGCCAGCAGCGTACAGGGGGATCAGCCCCAGCATTTT. This sequence encodes CASSVQGDQPQHF.

V and J are TRBV7-8 and TRBJ2-7; possible D gene TRBD1, 6 bases. This CDR3 is 14 amino acids long. Between the trimmed V and J ends, which lost 4 bases and 2 bases, there was a span of 12 bases. Germline CDR1 is SGHVS and CDR2 is FQNEAQ. The CDR3 here is CASSYQTGPYEQYF. The CDR3 region has the DNA TGTGCCAGCAGCTATCAGACAGGACCCTACGAGCAGTACTTC.

The V call is TRBV30, the J call TRBJ1-1; D not certain. CDR1 is GTSNPN, CDR2 SVGIG, per germline (reference sequence). The CDR3 covers 11 residues. Trimming shortened V by 4 bases and J by 6 bases, and 9 bases separated the two germline ends. The CDR3 spells CAWTLSAEAFF. Written as DNA, the CDR3 is TGTGCCTGGACGCTAAGCGCTGAAGCTTTCTTT. The entire variable domain, with the rest obtained from reference TRBV30 and TRBJ1-1, is as follows: SQTIHQWPATLVQPVGSPLSLECTVEGTSNPNLYWYRQAAGRGLQLLFYSVGIGQISSEVPQNLSASRPQDRQFILSSKKLLLSDSGFYLCAWTLSAEAFFGQGTRLTVV.

The chain's CDR3 is CSGSGTAQETQYF. As DNA, the CDR3 is TGCAGCGGCTCCGGGACTGCCCAAGAGACCCAGTACTTC. V gene TRBV29-1 combines with J gene TRBJ2-5, with D possibly matching TRBD2 (6 bases). Deletions cut 7 bases from V and 1 base from J, with 13 bases between. CDR1 and CDR2 from the germline V gene are SQVTM and ANQGSEA. This CDR3 has 13 residues.

V and J are TRBV27 and TRBJ2-6; D not resolved. The CDR3 consists of 18 residues. V lost 4 bases and J 3 bases, leaving 19 bases between the germline ends. Per germline, CDR1 MNHEY and CDR2 SMNVEV (reference sequence). The CDR3, as DNA: TGTGCCAGCAGTTCCGTTTCAGGCTCATATCTTGGGGCCAACGTCCTGACTTTC. Amino acid sequence: CASSSVSGSYLGANVLTF.

The table lists this clone with a few counts. V is TRBV9 and J is TRBJ2-3; TRBD2 matches at 9 bases. The J segment lost 4 bases and the V segment lost 2 bases, leaving 8 bases of the junction unmatched. Germline lookup yields CDR1 SGDLS and CDR2 YYNGEE. This CDR3 has 16 amino acids. CDR3 DNA: TGTGCCAGCAGCGTTGGTGCGGGGGGGCTCGCAGATACGCAGTATTTT. It codes for CASSVGAGGLADTQYF.

The chain joins TRBV12-2 to TRBJ1-5. TRBV12-2 is termed a pseudogene. The CDR3 contains 17 residues. The CDR3 DNA reads as TGTGCAAGTCGCTTAGTGGGGGGTGGCTATAGCAATCAGCCCCAGCATTTT. Translation: CASRLVGGGYSNQPQHF.

The chain uses TRBV9 and TRBJ2-2; 8 nucleotides line up with TRBD2. The CDR3 covers 16 residues. With V trimmed by 2 bases and J by 5 bases, 8 bases remained unmatched. Per germline, CDR1 SGDLS and CDR2 YYNGEE. CDR3 loop: CASSVGRLAGTGELFF. The CDR3 DNA reads TGTGCCAGCAGCGTCGGTCGATTAGCGGGGACCGGGGAGCTGTTTTTT.

The rearrangement links TRBV30 to TRBJ1-1; 8 bases agree with TRBD1. V dropped 0 bases and J dropped 6; count of bases not matched to a gene: 6. This CDR3 has 14 amino acids. CDR1 is GTSNPN, CDR2 SVGIG, per germline (reference sequence). CDR3 region: CAWSVQGGYAEAFF. The CDR3 region has the DNA TGTGCCTGGAGTGTACAGGGGGGTTACGCTGAAGCTTTCTTT.

This chain joins TRBV7-2 and TRBJ2-5; 10 nucleotides align to TRBD2. Germline loops: CDR1 SGHTA, CDR2 FQGNSA. Losses at the gene ends were 4 bases for V and 7 bases for J; bases not matched to a gene: 6. The CDR3 runs 14 residues. DNA of the CDR3: TGTGCCAGCAGCTCTTCCGGGACTAGCGCGACCCAGTACTTC. Amino acids: CASSSSGTSATQYF.

This chain connects TRBV2 to TRBJ1-1; TRBD1 matches 8 bases. V trimming: 7 bases; J trimming: 1 base; junction bases outside the gene matches: 5. Germline V lookup: CDR1 SNHLY, CDR2 FYNNEI. This CDR3 is 14 amino acids long. The DNA for the CDR3 is TGTGCCAGCACCGGACAGGGCGGGAACACTGAAGCTTTCTTT. Translated: CASTGQGGNTEAFF. Filled out from reference TRBV2 and TRBJ1-1, the complete variable domain reads EPEVTQTPSHQVTQMGQEVILRCVPISNHLYFYWYRQILGQKVEFLVSFYNNEISEKSEIFDDQFSVERPDGSNFTLKIRSTKLEDSAMYFCASTGQGGNTEAFFGQGTRLTVV.

This chain uses TRBV6-1 with TRBJ1-2; a weak D match, TRBD1 (5 bases). The germline V and J ends were trimmed by 2 bases and 4 bases, with 5 bases remaining between them. Germline V gene lookup returns CDR1 MNHNS and CDR2 SASEGT. The CDR3 is made up of 12 amino acids. This CDR3 reads CASSEQGYGYTF. CDR3 sequence (DNA): TGTGCCAGCAGTGAACAGGGCTATGGCTACACCTTC.

This chain links TRBV7-2 with TRBJ1-2, with D unclear. Germline V lookup: CDR1 SGHTA, CDR2 FQGNSA. The CDR3 runs to 16 residues. V shed 6 bases and J shed 8 bases, with 25 bases lying between them. CDR3 in DNA: TGTGCCAGCAGACAGAGGGCAGCCTCAGCGGGTTCCGGCTACACCTTC. Encoded protein: CASRQRAASAGSGYTF.

A few counts support this clone. V gene TRBV7-8 combines with J gene TRBJ2-1, with TRBD2 as a possible D gene (6 bases). Per germline, CDR1 SGHVS and CDR2 FQNEAQ. The CDR3 sequence is 16 residues long. Trimming took 4 bases from V and 6 from J, leaving 19 bases between them. CDR3 coding DNA: TGTGCCAGCAGCTCGCTCAGGGCGGGATCCCCCAATGAGCAGTTCTTC. Encoded protein: CASSSLRAGSPNEQFF.

J is TRBJ1-5 and V is TRBV5-1; D uncertain. CDR1 and CDR2 (germline): SGHRS, YFSETQ. The CDR3 extends over 14 amino acids. Trimming cost V 3 bases and J 9 bases, with 16 bases left between them. CDR3 region: CASSSVGGEGPQHF. CDR3 in DNA: TGCGCCAGCAGCTCTGTTGGAGGCGAGGGGCCCCAGCATTTT.

The J gene is TRBJ1-1, the V gene TRBV9, with D perhaps matching TRBD1 (6 bases). Trimming shortened V by 2 bases and J by 0 bases, and 11 bases separated the two germline ends. This CDR3 has 15 amino acids. Germline V gene sequence: CDR1 SGDLS, CDR2 YYNGEE. In nucleotides, the CDR3 is TGTGCCAGCAGCGTGGACAGTAACATGAACACTGAAGCTTTCTTT. Its translation: CASSVDSNMNTEAFF.

This chain uses TRBV30 with TRBJ1-5; unclear D gene. The V gene's germline CDR1 is GTSNPN and CDR2 SVGIG (reference sequence). This CDR3 has 13 amino acids. Trimming stripped 3 bases from V and 1 base from J, with 7 bases between. The CDR3 nucleotides read TGTGCCTGGAGGTCGAGGAGCAATCAGCCCCAGCATTTT. Translation gives CAWRSRSNQPQHF.

This clone came up a few times. The CDR3 coding sequence is TGTGCCAGCAGTGCGGTTTGGACTGAAGCTTTCTTT. This encodes CASSAVWTEAFF. The chain recombines TRBV2 with TRBJ1-1; D unresolved. The CDR3 totals 12 residues. Germline CDR1 is SNHLY and CDR2 is FYNNEI. Trimming took 4 bases from V and 5 from J, leaving 8 bases between them.

The rearrangement uses TRBV7-8 and TRBJ1-6; no definite D call. This CDR3 comprises 18 residues. Germline assignment: CDR1 SGHVS and CDR2 FQNEAQ. Between the trimmed V and J ends, which lost 2 bases and 0 bases, there was a span of 14 bases. CDR3 amino acids: CASSLQVGRSSYNSPLHF. The CDR3, as DNA: TGTGCCAGCAGCTTACAAGTAGGCCGGAGCTCCTATAATTCACCCCTCCACTTT.

This clone showed up just a few times. The J gene is TRBJ2-1, the V gene TRBV7-9; the D gene is possibly TRBD1 (5 bases). The germline V gene encodes CDR1 SEHNR and CDR2 FQNEAQ (reference sequence). The CDR3 runs 12 residues. V was clipped by 5 bases and J by 10 bases, with 12 bases between them. CDR3 in DNA: TGTGCCAGCAGCGGGGCTCAAAGGGAGCAGTTCTTC. It is translated as CASSGAQREQFF.

J is TRBJ2-7 and V is TRBV5-1; 12 bases line up with TRBD2. Trimming at V came to 4 bases and at J to 9 bases, leaving 8 bases not matched to a gene. This CDR3 contains 14 residues. Germline V gene sequence: CDR1 SGHRS, CDR2 YFSETQ. The CDR3 here is CASSISSGGAGQYF. In DNA, the CDR3 is TGCGCCAGCAGCATCTCTAGCGGGGGGGCGGGGCAGTACTTC.